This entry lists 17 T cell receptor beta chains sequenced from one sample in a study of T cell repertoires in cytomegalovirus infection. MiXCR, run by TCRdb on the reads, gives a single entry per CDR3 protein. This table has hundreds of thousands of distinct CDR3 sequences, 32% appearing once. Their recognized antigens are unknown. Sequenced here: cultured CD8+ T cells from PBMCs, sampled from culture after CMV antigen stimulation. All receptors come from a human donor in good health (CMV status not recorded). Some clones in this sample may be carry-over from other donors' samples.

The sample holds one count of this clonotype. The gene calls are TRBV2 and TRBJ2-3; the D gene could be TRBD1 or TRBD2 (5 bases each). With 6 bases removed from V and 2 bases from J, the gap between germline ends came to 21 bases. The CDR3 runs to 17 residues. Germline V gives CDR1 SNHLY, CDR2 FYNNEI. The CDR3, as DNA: TGTGCCAGCAGAGAGGCGAGTGGGACCCGCCCCACAGATACGCAGTATTTT. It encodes CASREASGTRPTDTQYF. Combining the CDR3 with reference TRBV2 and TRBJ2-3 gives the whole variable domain EPEVTQTPSHQVTQMGQEVILRCVPISNHLYFYWYRQILGQKVEFLVSFYNNEISEKSEIFDDQFSVERPDGSNFTLKIRSTKLEDSAMYFCASREASGTRPTDTQYFGPGTRLTVL.

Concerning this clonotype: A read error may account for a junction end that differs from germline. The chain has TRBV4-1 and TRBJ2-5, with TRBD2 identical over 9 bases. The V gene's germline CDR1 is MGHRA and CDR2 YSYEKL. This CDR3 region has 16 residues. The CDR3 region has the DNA TGTGCCACCAGCCAAGATCCAGCGGGGGGATCCGAGACCCAGTACTTC. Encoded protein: CATSQDPAGGSETQYF.

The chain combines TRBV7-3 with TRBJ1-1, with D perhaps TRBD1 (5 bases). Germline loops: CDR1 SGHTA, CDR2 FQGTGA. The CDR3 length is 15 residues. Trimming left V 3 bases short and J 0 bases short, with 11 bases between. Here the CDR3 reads CASSLGRALNTEAFF. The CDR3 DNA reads TGTGCCAGCAGCTTGGGCAGGGCCCTGAACACTGAAGCTTTCTTT.

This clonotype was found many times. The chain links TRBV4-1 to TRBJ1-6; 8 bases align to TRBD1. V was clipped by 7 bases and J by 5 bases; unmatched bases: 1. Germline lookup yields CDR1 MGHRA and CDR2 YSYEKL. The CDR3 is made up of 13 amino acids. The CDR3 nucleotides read TGCGCCAGCAAGGGACAGGATAATTCACCCCTCCACTTT. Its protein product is CASKGQDNSPLHF.

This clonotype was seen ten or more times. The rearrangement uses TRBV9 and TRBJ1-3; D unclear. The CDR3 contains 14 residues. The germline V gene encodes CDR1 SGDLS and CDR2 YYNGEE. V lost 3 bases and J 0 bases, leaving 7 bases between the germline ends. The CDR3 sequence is CASSDWISGNTIYF. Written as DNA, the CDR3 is TGTGCCAGCAGCGACTGGATCTCTGGAAACACCATATATTTT.

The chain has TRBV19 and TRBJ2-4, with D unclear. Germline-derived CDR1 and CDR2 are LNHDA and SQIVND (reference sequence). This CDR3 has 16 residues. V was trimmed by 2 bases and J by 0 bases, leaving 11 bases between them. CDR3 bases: TGTGCCAGTAGTATAACAGCAACCCTAGCCAAAAACATTCAGTACTTC. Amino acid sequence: CASSITATLAKNIQYF.

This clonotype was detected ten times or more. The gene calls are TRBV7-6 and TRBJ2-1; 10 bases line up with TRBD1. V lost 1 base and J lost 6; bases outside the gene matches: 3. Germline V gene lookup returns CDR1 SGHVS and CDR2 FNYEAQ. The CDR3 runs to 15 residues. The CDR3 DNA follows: TGTGCCAGCAGCTTAGGGAGGACAGGGGGCAATGAGCAGTTCTTC. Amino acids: CASSLGRTGGNEQFF.

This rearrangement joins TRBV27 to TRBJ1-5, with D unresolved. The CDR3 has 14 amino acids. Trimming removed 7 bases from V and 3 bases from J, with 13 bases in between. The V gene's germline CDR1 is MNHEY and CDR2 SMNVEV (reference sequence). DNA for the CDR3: TGTGCCAGCAAAAACCGGGGAATCAATCAGCCCCAGCATTTT. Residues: CASKNRGINQPQHF.

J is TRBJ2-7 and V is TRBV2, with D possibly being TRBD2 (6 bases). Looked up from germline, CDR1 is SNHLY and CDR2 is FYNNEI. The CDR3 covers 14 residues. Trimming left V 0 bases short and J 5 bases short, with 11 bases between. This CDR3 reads CASSEAGGPDEQYF. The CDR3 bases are TGTGCCAGCAGTGAAGCGGGGGGACCCGACGAGCAGTACTTC.

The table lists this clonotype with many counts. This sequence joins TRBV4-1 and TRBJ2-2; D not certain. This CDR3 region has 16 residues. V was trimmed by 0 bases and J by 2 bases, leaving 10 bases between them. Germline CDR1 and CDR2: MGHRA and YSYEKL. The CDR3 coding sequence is TGCGCCAGCAGCCAAGATCCTGGTTTTAACACCGGGGAGCTGTTTTTT. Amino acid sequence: CASSQDPGFNTGELFF.

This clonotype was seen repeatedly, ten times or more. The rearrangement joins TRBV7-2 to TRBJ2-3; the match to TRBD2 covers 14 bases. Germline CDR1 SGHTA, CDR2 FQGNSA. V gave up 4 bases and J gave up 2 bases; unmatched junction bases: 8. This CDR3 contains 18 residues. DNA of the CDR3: TGTGCCAGCAGCTCACCGGGACTAGCGGGGGTGTCCACAGATACGCAGTATTTT. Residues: CASSSPGLAGVSTDTQYF.

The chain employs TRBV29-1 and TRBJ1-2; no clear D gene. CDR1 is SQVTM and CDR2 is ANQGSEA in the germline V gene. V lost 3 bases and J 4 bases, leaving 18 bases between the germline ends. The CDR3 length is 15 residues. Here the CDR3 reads CSVELGRTLSYGYTF. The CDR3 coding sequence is TGCAGCGTTGAGCTCGGCAGAACTTTAAGCTATGGCTACACCTTC. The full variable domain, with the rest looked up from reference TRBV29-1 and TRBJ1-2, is SAVISQKPSRDICQRGTSLTIQCQVDSQVTMMFWYRQQPGQSLTLIATANQGSEATYESGFVIDKFPISRPNLTFSTLTVSNMSPEDSSIYLCSVELGRTLSYGYTFGSGTRLTVV.

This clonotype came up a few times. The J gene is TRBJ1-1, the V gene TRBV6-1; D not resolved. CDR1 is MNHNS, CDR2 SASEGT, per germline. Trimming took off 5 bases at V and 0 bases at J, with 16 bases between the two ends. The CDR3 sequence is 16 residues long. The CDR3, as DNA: TGTGCCAGCAGTTCCTCCGCTCTTGGGATGAACACTGAAGCTTTCTTT. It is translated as CASSSSALGMNTEAFF.

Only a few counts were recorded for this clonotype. The CDR3 loop is CASSPDRGGDGYTF. As DNA, the CDR3 is TGTGCCAGCAGCCCCGACAGGGGAGGGGATGGCTACACCTTC. This rearrangement joins TRBV7-9 to TRBJ1-2; 8 bases match TRBD1. V trimming: 5 bases; J trimming: 6 bases; junction bases outside the gene matches: 8. The CDR3 loop spans 14 amino acids. In germline, CDR1 is SEHNR, CDR2 FQNEAQ (reference sequence).

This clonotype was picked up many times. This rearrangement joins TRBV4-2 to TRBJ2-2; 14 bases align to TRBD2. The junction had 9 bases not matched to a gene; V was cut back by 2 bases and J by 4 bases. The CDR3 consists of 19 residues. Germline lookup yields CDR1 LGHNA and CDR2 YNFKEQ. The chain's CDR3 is CASSQRTSGGYLGTGELFF. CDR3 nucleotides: TGTGCCAGCAGCCAACGGACTAGCGGGGGGTACCTAGGCACCGGGGAGCTGTTTTTT.

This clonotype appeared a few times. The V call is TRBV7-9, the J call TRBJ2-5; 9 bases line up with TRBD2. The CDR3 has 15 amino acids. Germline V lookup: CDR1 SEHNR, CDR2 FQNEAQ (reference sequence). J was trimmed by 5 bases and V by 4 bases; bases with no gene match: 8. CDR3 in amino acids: CASSSTAGGPETQYF. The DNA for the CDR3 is TGTGCCAGCAGCTCCACGGCGGGGGGGCCGGAGACCCAGTACTTC.

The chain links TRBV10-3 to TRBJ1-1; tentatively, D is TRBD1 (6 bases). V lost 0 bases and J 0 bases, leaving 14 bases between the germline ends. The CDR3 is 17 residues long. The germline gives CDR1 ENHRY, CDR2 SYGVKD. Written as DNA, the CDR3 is TGTGCCATCAGTGAGTCTCAGAGGAACAGGGTGAACACTGAAGCTTTCTTT. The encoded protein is CAISESQRNRVNTEAFF.